These 17 T cell receptor beta chains originate from one sample sequenced in a study of T-cell memory formation after mild COVID-19 (TCRdb year 2021). The library was produced with 5' RACE. Sequenced using an Illumina NovaSeq 6000. TCRdb passed the public sequencing reads through fastp at Q25 and MiXCR, retaining productive beta sequences. Rows matching on CDR3 protein sequence are summarized as one entry with the most common DNA and genes. The sample profile shows about 560,000 distinct CDR3 sequences; 17% of them were found once. The ten top clones hold less than 10% of the sample. Source material: PBMCs or a T cell subset sorted from them (not recorded which). These receptors were taken from an adult woman who had mild COVID-19 (a few samples of this study predate the infection). The sample titles of this study are shuffled in the database, so cell type and time point are left out; the donor was told from shared clones.

This clonotype was seen a few times. The V and J genes are TRBV3-1 and TRBJ2-1; 14 bases line up with TRBD2. Germline CDR1 and CDR2: LGHDT and YNNKEL (reference sequence). The CDR3 is 17 residues long. After removal of 5 bases from V and 3 bases from J, the junction contained 6 bases not matched to a gene. Here the CDR3 DNA reads TGTGCCAGCAGCAGACGAGGGACTAGCGGGAGCTACAATGAGCAGTTCTTC. This gives the protein CASSRRGTSGSYNEQFF.

This chain joins TRBV2 and TRBJ2-1; TRBD2 matches at 12 bases. The CDR3 extends over 16 amino acids. J lost 8 bases, V lost 4 bases, and 9 bases had no gene match. The germline CDR1 and CDR2 sequences are SNHLY and FYNNEI. CDR3 sequence: CASSGPTSGSFDEQFF. The CDR3 DNA sequence: TGTGCCAGCAGTGGCCCGACTAGCGGGAGCTTCGATGAGCAGTTCTTC.

This chain joins TRBV12-3 or TRBV12-4 and TRBJ2-7, with D perhaps TRBD1 or TRBD2 (5 bases each). This CDR3 is 11 amino acids long. Between the trimmed V and J ends, which lost 7 bases and 5 bases, there was a span of 9 bases. The CDR3 protein is CASKGSHEQYF. The CDR3 nucleotides read TGTGCCAGCAAGGGGAGCCACGAGCAGTACTTC.

The chain is built from TRBV7-6 and TRBJ2-2; 9 bases map to TRBD1. Germline values: CDR1 SGHVS, CDR2 FNYEAQ. J lost 6 bases, V lost 1 base, and 3 bases had no gene match. This CDR3 comprises 15 residues. Written as DNA, the CDR3 is TGTGCCAGCAGCTTAGGGGACAGGGTGGCCGGGGAGCTGTTTTTT. Encoded protein: CASSLGDRVAGELFF.

This clonotype has a handful of counts. The gene calls are TRBV12-3 or TRBV12-4 and TRBJ1-3; D is undetermined. V was clipped by 6 bases and J by 2 bases, with 8 bases between them. This CDR3 region has 13 residues. This chain's CDR3 is CASSVSAGNTIYF. In nucleotides, the CDR3 is TGTGCCAGCAGCGTTAGTGCTGGAAACACCATATATTTT.

V usage is TRBV10-3 and J usage is TRBJ1-1; D unclear. Per germline, CDR1 ENHRY and CDR2 SYGVKD. The CDR3 is 15 residues long. The V gene lost 0 bases and the J gene lost 0 bases, with 8 bases spanning the gap. The DNA of the CDR3 is TGTGCCATCAGTGAGTCGGCCGGGCTGAACACTGAAGCTTTCTTT. Its translation: CAISESAGLNTEAFF.

The genes are TRBV6-5 and TRBJ2-1; D call uncertain. The CDR3 has 13 residues. The germline CDR1 and CDR2 sequences are MNHEY and SVGAGI. Trimming left V 0 bases short and J 6 bases short, with 6 bases between. CDR3 amino acids: CASSYSAGNEQFF. The CDR3 bases are TGTGCCAGCAGTTACTCTGCCGGCAATGAGCAGTTCTTC.

The chain links TRBV6-6 to TRBJ1-1, with D uncertain. CDR1 MNHNY and CDR2 SVGAGI come from the germline V gene (reference sequence). The CDR3 has 14 residues. The V and J ends lost 7 bases and 2 bases respectively, with 14 bases between them. The CDR3 here is CASTRDGQNTEAFF. The DNA for the CDR3 is TGTGCCAGCACTAGAGACGGTCAAAACACTGAAGCTTTCTTT.

The V gene is TRBV6-6, the J gene TRBJ2-2; 14 nucleotides line up with TRBD2. Germline CDR1 and CDR2: MNHNY and SVGAGI (reference sequence). V was pared by 6 bases and J by 0 bases, with 18 bases of the junction left unmatched. The length of the CDR3 is 22 residues. The CDR3 is CASSQLTLTTSGRASNTGELFF. The CDR3 coding sequence is TGTGCCAGCAGCCAACTCACCCTGACGACTAGCGGGAGGGCCTCGAACACCGGGGAGCTGTTTTTT.

The V call is TRBV7-9, the J call TRBJ1-1, with D possibly being TRBD1 (5 bases). Per germline, CDR1 SEHNR and CDR2 FQNEAQ (reference sequence). This CDR3 has 16 residues. V dropped 5 bases and J dropped 0 bases, with 16 bases sitting between them. CDR3 coding DNA: TGTGCCAGCAGCCCTCCCCAGATGGGGGTGAACACTGAAGCTTTCTTT. This translates into CASSPPQMGVNTEAFF.

This clonotype was seen a few times. The chain employs TRBV7-2 and TRBJ2-2; a possible D gene is TRBD1 (6 bases). Per germline, CDR1 SGHTA and CDR2 FQGNSA. This CDR3 has 16 residues. V lost 2 bases and J 5 bases, leaving 15 bases between the germline ends. The DNA for the CDR3 is TGTGCCAGCAGCTTATGGGAAGCAGGGGTGACCGGGGAGCTGTTTTTT. Translated, it gives CASSLWEAGVTGELFF.

This clonotype was seen only a few times. The chain uses TRBV2 and TRBJ2-7, with 9 bases lining up with TRBD1. Germline-derived CDR1 and CDR2 are SNHLY and FYNNEI. The CDR3 covers 15 residues. Trimming took 5 bases from V and 5 from J; bases not matched to a gene: 10. CDR3 residues: CASSQQGAPLHEQYF. Written as DNA, the CDR3 is TGTGCCAGCAGTCAACAGGGGGCTCCCCTCCACGAGCAGTACTTC.

In this sample, this clonotype turned up once. The chain carries TRBV21-1 and TRBJ1-6. TRBV21-1 is classified as a pseudogene. This CDR3 has 13 residues. CDR3 DNA sequence: TGTGCCAGCAGCAATGGGGTACGTTCACCCCTCCACTTT. Amino acids: CASSNGVRSPLHF.

This sequence joins TRBV7-8 and TRBJ2-7, with D unresolved. V was trimmed by 6 bases and J by 6 bases, leaving 9 bases between them. The CDR3 sequence is 11 residues long. Germline CDR1 reads SGHVS; CDR2 reads FQNEAQ. Here the CDR3 reads CASSYTFEQYF. Written as DNA, the CDR3 is TGTGCCAGCAGTTACACATTCGAGCAGTACTTC. Filled out from reference TRBV7-8 and TRBJ2-7, the complete variable domain reads GAGVSQSPRYKVAKRGQDVALRCDPISGHVSLFWYQQALGQGPEFLTYFQNEAQLDKSGLPSDRFFAERPEGSVSTLKIQRTQQEDSAVYLCASSYTFEQYFGPGTRLTVT.

The chain recombines TRBV30 with TRBJ1-5; D remains ambiguous. The V end was cut by 0 bases, the J end by 1 base, with 7 bases between. The CDR3 has 14 residues. Looked up from germline, CDR1 is GTSNPN and CDR2 is SVGIG (reference sequence). As DNA, the CDR3 is TGTGCCTGGAGTGTACGCCAGAGCAATCAGCCCCAGCATTTT. This encodes CAWSVRQSNQPQHF.

The genes are TRBV6-5 and TRBJ2-7, with D possibly matching TRBD2 (5 bases). The CDR3 is 13 residues long. Germline V gene data show CDR1 as MNHEY and CDR2 as SVGAGI. Trimming took 6 bases from V and 1 from J, leaving 10 bases between them. The CDR3 here is CASRRAKSYEQYF. The DNA of the CDR3 is TGTGCCAGCAGGAGGGCAAAATCCTACGAGCAGTACTTC.

V is TRBV7-9 and J is TRBJ1-1; D gene ambiguous. V was clipped by 3 bases and J by 1 base, with 12 bases between them. The CDR3 consists of 15 residues. CDR1 is SEHNR, CDR2 FQNEAQ, per germline (reference sequence). The CDR3 nucleotides read TGTGCCAGCAGCTTTCGGCGGACGGAGAACACTGAAGCTTTCTTT. Translating gives CASSFRRTENTEAFF.